The TCR beta chain under discussion was sequenced for a study of cytotoxic CD8 clonotypes in ibrutinib-treated CLL. Regarding the study as a whole: Public clonotypes showed up rarely, and on treatment they shrank or held steady.

The table came from immunoSEQ multiplex PCR; TCRdb's copy has only in-frame clones and leaves some out. The sample records more than 50,000 clones, 57% being singletons. To note about this clone: What it binds is not known.

The sample in question was PBMCs, obtained after 12 months of ibrutinib treatment. The origin of this receptor is a human donor with chronic lymphocytic leukemia.

The CDR3 sequence: CASSLTATTDTQYF. The CDR3 coding sequence is TGTGCCAGCAGTTTGACAGCGACCACAGATACGCAGTATTTT. The chain recombines TRBV27 with TRBJ2-3, with D maybe TRBD1 (5 bases). The CDR3 is 14 residues long. From germline, CDR1 is MNHEY and CDR2 SMNVEV (reference sequence). Trimming left V 3 bases short and J 2 bases short, with 9 bases between.